This T cell receptor beta chain emerged from a study of cytomegalovirus exposure and HLA in healthy donors. The PCR employed 60 Vbeta primers together with 13 Jbeta primers. Assay: immunoSEQ multiplex PCR; the TCRdb copy retains only in-frame clones and omits some. The table records fewer than 200,000 clones, roughly four fifths of them present only once. V was trimmed by 2 bases and J by 7 bases, leaving 11 bases between them. CDR3 size: 13 residues. Germline V CDR1 and CDR2: SGHTA, FQGTGA. V is TRBV7-3 and J is TRBJ1-1; a possible D gene is TRBD1 (5 bases). This TCR was recovered from a man aged 40-49 years in good health and CMV-seronegative. Sequencing used PBMCs. CDR3 sequence reads: CASSLLTGGEAFF. In DNA form, the CDR3 reads TGTGCCAGCAGCTTATTAACGGGGGGTGAAGCTTTCTTT.